Sequencing of this T cell receptor beta chain was carried out in a study of STAT5B mutations in CD4+ large granular lymphocyte leukemia. Study-level points and caveats: The CD4+ versus CD8+ T-LGLL clonality difference may reflect limited sample size.

Trimming took 0 bases from V and 3 from J, leaving 9 bases between them. Germline-derived CDR1 and CDR2 are SGDLS and YYNGEE. The CDR3 has 14 amino acids. Per the study methods: Lowest detectable productive clonotype frequency was 2.59 x 10-5. The data were produced by immunoSEQ multiplex PCR, yet TCRdb's version contains in-frame clones alone and is incomplete. V, J and clone size are taken as reported in that table, and D and trimming were inferred from the DNA itself. In the table there are about 32,000 clones, 78% of which are singletons. This clone has more than one count but fewer than ten. The antigen remains undetermined. Control samples were healthy donors' buffy coats.

The clonotype comes from a human donor in good health. V usage is TRBV9 and J usage is TRBJ2-5, with a weak D call TRBD1 (5 bases). Sequenced: CD4+ T cells from blood buffy coats. CDR3 coding DNA: TGTGCCAGCAGCGTAGACGGCAGGGAAGAGACCCAGTACTTC. The encoded protein is CASSVDGREETQYF.